The 27 T cell receptor beta chains listed next were all sequenced from one sample in a study of beta chain features in type 1 diabetes. What was sequenced were expressed TCRB transcripts, since all of the isolated RNA had been reverse transcribed. Libraries were prepared by immunoSEQ multiplex PCR; TCRdb keeps only in-frame clonotypes and omits some of them. The sample lists about 260,000 clones; more than 65% were seen once. Sample: naive CD4+ T cells from blood. The receptors were gathered from a man aged 30-40 years in good health.

The sample holds a few counts of this clone. The V gene is TRBV4-2, the J gene TRBJ2-5; D is perhaps TRBD1 or TRBD2 (6 bases each). Germline CDR1 is LGHNA and CDR2 is YNFKEQ. The CDR3 consists of 16 residues. Trimming pared 4 bases from V and 5 bases from J, leaving 20 bases between. Written as DNA, the CDR3 is TGTGCCAGCAGCCCCACGCTTCGCGGGGACACGGAGACCCAGTACTTC. This sequence encodes CASSPTLRGDTETQYF.

This clone was picked up a small number of times. The chain uses TRBV9 and TRBJ2-1, with TRBD2 identical over 8 bases. Germline loops: CDR1 SGDLS, CDR2 YYNGEE. The J segment lost 4 bases and the V segment lost 4 bases, leaving 13 bases of the junction unmatched. This CDR3 has 17 amino acids. For the CDR3, the DNA is TGTGCCAGCAGCCCGAGACCGAGTAGCGGGGCATACAATGAGCAGTTCTTC. The encoded protein is CASSPRPSSGAYNEQFF.

The chain couples TRBV12-5 to TRBJ2-3; no definite D call. The germline V gene has CDR1 LGHNT and CDR2 FRNRAP. This CDR3 is 14 amino acids long. V was clipped by 2 bases and J by 1 base, with 7 bases between them. In nucleotides, the CDR3 is TGTGCTAGTGGTTTGTGGGTGGGCACAGATACGCAGTATTTT. As protein: CASGLWVGTDTQYF.

The chain uses TRBV13 and TRBJ1-1; 7 bases agree with TRBD1. The CDR3 runs 13 residues. Trimming at V came to 3 bases and at J to 4 bases, leaving 2 bases not matched to a gene. CDR1 is PRHDT, CDR2 FYEKMQ, per germline (reference sequence). CDR3 region: CASSLTGFTEAFF. Written as DNA, the CDR3 is TGTGCCAGCAGCTTGACAGGGTTCACTGAAGCTTTCTTT.

The chain has TRBV30 and TRBJ1-2; TRBD1 is a possible D gene (5 bases). Germline-derived CDR1 and CDR2 are GTSNPN and SVGIG (reference sequence). Trimming cost V 3 bases and J 7 bases, with 9 bases left between them. The CDR3 totals 11 residues. This chain's CDR3 is CAWSGALGYTF. DNA of the CDR3: TGTGCCTGGAGCGGGGCGCTTGGCTACACCTTC.

This chain connects TRBV7-8 to TRBJ1-1; D remains unclear. Germline V gene sequence: CDR1 SGHVS, CDR2 FQNEAQ. The CDR3 sequence is 14 residues long. Trimming shortened V by 1 base and J by 3 bases, and 9 bases separated the two germline ends. The CDR3 DNA is TGTGCCAGCAGCTTAGGGGGTGTGTACACTGAAGCTTTCTTT. This translates into CASSLGGVYTEAFF.

V usage is TRBV25-1 and J usage is TRBJ2-5, with TRBD1 as a possible D gene (6 bases). V was shortened by 1 base and J by 3 bases, with 15 bases between the two germline ends. The CDR3 totals 16 residues. In germline, CDR1 is MGHDK, CDR2 SYGVNS. CDR3 nucleotides: TGTGCCAGCAGTGAATTGGGGCAGGGGCGCGAAGAGACCCAGTACTTC. Protein: CASSELGQGREETQYF.

This clone was seen a few times. The chain links TRBV30 to TRBJ2-6, with no clear D. The CDR3 has 11 residues. Looked up from germline, CDR1 is GTSNPN and CDR2 is SVGIG (reference sequence). V was pared by 7 bases and J by 0 bases, with 1 base between. For the CDR3, the DNA is TGTGCCTTCTCTGGGGCCAACGTCCTGACTTTC. This gives the protein CAFSGANVLTF.

The V gene is TRBV6-5, the J gene TRBJ2-7; D remains unclear. Germline CDR1 is MNHEY and CDR2 is SVGAGI. This CDR3 contains 12 residues. Deletions cut 5 bases from V and 6 bases from J, with 11 bases between. CDR3 in DNA: TGTGCCAGCAGTCCTAATGTAGGCGAGCAGTACTTC. It is translated as CASSPNVGEQYF.

The V gene is TRBV6-5, the J gene TRBJ2-2; no definite D call. The V end was cut by 5 bases, the J end by 3 bases, with 4 bases between. Per germline, CDR1 MNHEY and CDR2 SVGAGI. The CDR3 totals 12 residues. This chain's CDR3 is CASSRDTGELFF. CDR3 DNA sequence: TGTGCCAGCAGTAGGGACACCGGGGAGCTGTTTTTT.

This chain joins TRBV30 and TRBJ2-5; D remains ambiguous. Germline loops: CDR1 GTSNPN, CDR2 SVGIG (reference sequence). The CDR3 loop spans 11 amino acids. Trimming cost V 5 bases and J 2 bases, with 6 bases left between them. The CDR3 DNA reads TGTGCCTGGTACGGTCAAGAGACCCAGTACTTC. Translated: CAWYGQETQYF.

The chain couples TRBV7-9 to TRBJ1-2, with 8 bases identical to TRBD1. This CDR3 is built from 14 residues. Germline V gene lookup returns CDR1 SEHNR and CDR2 FQNEAQ (reference sequence). V dropped 2 bases and J dropped 10; count of bases not matched to a gene: 9. DNA of the CDR3: TGTGCCAGCAGCTTAATGATACCGGACAGGGCCTACACCTTC. Its translation is CASSLMIPDRAYTF.

This chain joins TRBV10-3 and TRBJ2-7; D ambiguous. V gave up 8 bases and J gave up 6 bases, with 17 bases separating them. The V gene's germline CDR1 is ENHRY and CDR2 SYGVKD. The CDR3 has 13 amino acids. This CDR3 is CAIANSRPSEQYF. CDR3 bases: TGTGCCATCGCGAACAGCCGCCCGAGCGAGCAGTACTTC.

J is TRBJ1-1 and V is TRBV30; tentative D call: TRBD1 (6 bases). Trimming cost V 4 bases and J 4 bases, with 16 bases left between them. Germline CDR1 GTSNPN, CDR2 SVGIG (reference sequence). This CDR3 is built from 14 residues. CDR3 bases: TGTGCCTGGACCATGCCGGGACATGGCACTGAAGCTTTCTTT. Encoded protein: CAWTMPGHGTEAFF.

This clone was detected only a few times. V usage is TRBV9 and J usage is TRBJ2-6; D is perhaps TRBD1 (6 bases). The CDR3 loop spans 15 amino acids. The ends were cut back, 6 bases at V and 2 bases at J, with 12 bases in the middle. Germline lookup yields CDR1 SGDLS and CDR2 YYNGEE. This CDR3 reads CASNSRGAGANVLTF. CDR3 in DNA: TGTGCCAGCAACAGCAGGGGAGCTGGGGCCAACGTCCTGACTTTC. The full variable domain, in which reference TRBV9 and TRBJ2-6 provide the parts outside the CDR3, is DSGVTQTPKHLITATGQRVTLRCSPRSGDLSVYWYQQSLDQGLQFLIQYYNGEERAKGNILERFSAQQFPDLHSELNLSSLELGDSALYFCASNSRGAGANVLTFGAGSRLTVL.

V usage is TRBV29-1 and J usage is TRBJ2-3, with 9 nucleotides matching TRBD1. With V trimmed by 7 bases and J by 3 bases, 8 bases remained unmatched. Looked up from germline, CDR1 is SQVTM and CDR2 is ANQGSEA. The CDR3 is 14 residues long. CDR3 in DNA: TGCAGCGCGGGGGACAGGGTACATACAGATACGCAGTATTTT. Its protein is CSAGDRVHTDTQYF.

This sequence joins TRBV30 and TRBJ1-2; no clear D gene. This CDR3 is built from 10 residues. Trimming stripped 6 bases from V and 8 bases from J, with 10 bases between. Germline-derived CDR1 and CDR2 are GTSNPN and SVGIG (reference sequence). As DNA, the CDR3 is TGTGCCTGTTTAGCCCAAGGCTACACCTTC. This gives the protein CACLAQGYTF.

The chain recombines TRBV9 with TRBJ2-1; TRBD1 is a possible D gene (5 bases). The CDR3 runs 13 residues. Per the germline V gene, CDR1 is SGDLS and CDR2 is YYNGEE. V lost 0 bases to trimming and J lost 8 bases, with 9 bases between them. The CDR3 DNA follows: TGTGCCAGCAGCGTAGCTCCCAGGGATGAGCAGTTCTTC. Translation: CASSVAPRDEQFF.

J is TRBJ2-7 and V is TRBV27; D might be TRBD1 or TRBD2, each matching 5 bases. V was cut by 3 bases and J by 0 bases, with 9 bases left in between. CDR1 and CDR2 (germline): MNHEY, SMNVEV (reference sequence). This CDR3 is built from 14 residues. As DNA, the CDR3 is TGTGCCAGCAGTTTGGTTGGGACCTCCTACGAGCAGTACTTC. Translation: CASSLVGTSYEQYF.

Comment on this clone: The sample carries other DNA sequences with the same CDR3. The chain combines TRBV30 with TRBJ2-3; 9 bases line up with TRBD2. This CDR3 has 15 residues. CDR1 is GTSNPN, CDR2 SVGIG, per germline (reference sequence). The ends lost 2 bases at V and 0 bases at J; junction bases unmatched: 3. This CDR3 is CAWSRLAGSTDTQYF. As DNA, the CDR3 is TGTGCCTGGAGTAGGCTAGCGGGAAGCACAGATACGCAGTATTTT.

This chain links TRBV5-6 with TRBJ2-5; no reliable D call. V was pared by 0 bases and J by 3 bases, with 9 bases between. The CDR3 is 14 residues long. Germline V lookup: CDR1 SGHDT, CDR2 YYEEEE. The CDR3, as DNA: TGTGCCAGCAGCTTGGTAGGAGATGAAGAGACCCAGTACTTC. Encoded protein: CASSLVGDEETQYF.

J is TRBJ2-1 and V is TRBV2; D unresolved. Trimming removed 8 bases from V and 6 bases from J, with 8 bases in between. The CDR3 is 11 residues long. The germline V gene has CDR1 SNHLY and CDR2 FYNNEI. In DNA form, the CDR3 reads TGTGCCAGCGGGTTAATCAATGAGCAGTTCTTC. It is translated as CASGLINEQFF. The variable domain in full, completed from reference TRBV2 and TRBJ2-1, reads EPEVTQTPSHQVTQMGQEVILRCVPISNHLYFYWYRQILGQKVEFLVSFYNNEISEKSEIFDDQFSVERPDGSNFTLKIRSTKLEDSAMYFCASGLINEQFFGPGTRLTVL.

This clone has only one observation. The gene calls are TRBV30 and TRBJ2-7; a possible D gene is TRBD1 (6 bases). The CDR3 has 17 residues. V was clipped by 2 bases and J by 5 bases, with 25 bases between them. Germline loops: CDR1 GTSNPN, CDR2 SVGIG (reference sequence). CDR3 bases: TGTGCCTGGAGTCCCCGTATAGGGACACAGCCTGGAGACGAGCAGTACTTC. Its translation: CAWSPRIGTQPGDEQYF.

The V call is TRBV30, the J call TRBJ1-1; D gene ambiguous. The CDR3 has 11 residues. V dropped 5 bases and J dropped 7 bases, with 11 bases sitting between them. The germline V gene has CDR1 GTSNPN and CDR2 SVGIG (reference sequence). As DNA, the CDR3 is TGTGCCTGGCGGACCTCGGGTGAAGCTTTCTTT. It translates to CAWRTSGEAFF.

This clone has a handful of counts. Distinct nucleotide sequences in the sample also encode this CDR3. The chain uses TRBV30 and TRBJ2-7; D is uncertain. Deletions cut 5 bases from V and 0 bases from J, with 8 bases between. The germline V gene has CDR1 GTSNPN and CDR2 SVGIG (reference sequence). This CDR3 has 12 residues. The CDR3 coding sequence is TGTGCCTGGTCACCTGACTCCTACGAGCAGTACTTC. Protein sequence: CAWSPDSYEQYF.

V usage is TRBV18 and J usage is TRBJ2-2, with D perhaps given as TRBD1 or TRBD2 (5 bases each). This CDR3 is built from 13 residues. Germline CDR1 is KGHSH and CDR2 is LQKENI. V was clipped by 3 bases and J by 6 bases, with 8 bases between them. The CDR3 protein is CASSPQGAGELFF. CDR3 nucleotides: TGTGCCAGCTCACCCCAGGGAGCCGGGGAGCTGTTTTTT.

A remark on this clone: Different DNA sequences within this sample yield the same CDR3. V is TRBV29-1 and J is TRBJ2-5; D not certain. The CDR3 sequence is 10 residues long. CDR1 and CDR2 (germline): SQVTM, ANQGSEA. The germline V and J ends were trimmed by 3 bases and 4 bases, with 3 bases remaining between them. This CDR3 is CSVDRETQYF. The CDR3 DNA follows: TGCAGCGTTGACAGAGAGACCCAGTACTTC.